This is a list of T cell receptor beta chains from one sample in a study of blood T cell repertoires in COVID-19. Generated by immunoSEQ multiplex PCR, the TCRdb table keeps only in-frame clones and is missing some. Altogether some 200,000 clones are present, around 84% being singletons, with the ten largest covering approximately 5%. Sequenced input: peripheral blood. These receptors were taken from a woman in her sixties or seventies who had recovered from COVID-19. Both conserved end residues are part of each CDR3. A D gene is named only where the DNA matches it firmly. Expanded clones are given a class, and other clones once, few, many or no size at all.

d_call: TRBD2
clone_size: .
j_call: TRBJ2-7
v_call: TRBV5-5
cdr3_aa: CASTWAGGAAYEQYF
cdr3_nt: TGTGCCAGCACCTGGGCGGGGGGGGCCGCCTACGAGCAGTACTTC

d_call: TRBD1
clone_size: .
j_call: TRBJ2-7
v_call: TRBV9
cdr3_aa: CASSQQGSLNEQYF
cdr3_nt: TGTGCCAGCAGTCAACAGGGGTCATTGAACGAGCAGTACTTC

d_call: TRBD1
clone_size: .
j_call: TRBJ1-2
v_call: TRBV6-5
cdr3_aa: CASSYSSGTGTYGYTF
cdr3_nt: TGTGCCAGCAGTTACTCGAGTGGGACAGGGACCTATGGCTACACCTTC

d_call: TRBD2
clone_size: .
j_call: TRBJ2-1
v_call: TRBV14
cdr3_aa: CASSSGGGAYNEQFF
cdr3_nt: TGTGCCAGCAGCTCCGGTGGGGGGGCCTACAATGAGCAGTTCTTC

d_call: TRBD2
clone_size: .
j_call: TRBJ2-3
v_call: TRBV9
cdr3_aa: CASSVVGGTTDTQYF
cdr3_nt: TGTGCCAGCAGCGTAGTGGGGGGGACCACAGATACGCAGTATTTT

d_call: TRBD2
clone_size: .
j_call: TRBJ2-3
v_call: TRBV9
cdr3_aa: CASSSLAGGNTDTQYF
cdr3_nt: TGTGCCAGCAGCTCTCTAGCGGGAGGGAACACAGATACGCAGTATTTT

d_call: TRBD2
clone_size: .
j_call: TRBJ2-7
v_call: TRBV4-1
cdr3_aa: CASSQAQRGGVLEQYF
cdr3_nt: TGCGCCAGCAGCCAAGCCCAGCGGGGGGGCGTATTGGAGCAGTACTTC

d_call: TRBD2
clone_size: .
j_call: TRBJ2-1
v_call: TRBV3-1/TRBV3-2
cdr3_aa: CASSLIGGEGEQFF
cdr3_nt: TGTGCCAGCAGCCTTATCGGAGGGGAGGGTGAGCAGTTCTTC

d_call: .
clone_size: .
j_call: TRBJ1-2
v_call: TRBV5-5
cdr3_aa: CASSLLTSYGYTF
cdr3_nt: TGTGCCAGCAGCTTGTTAACTAGCTATGGCTACACCTTC

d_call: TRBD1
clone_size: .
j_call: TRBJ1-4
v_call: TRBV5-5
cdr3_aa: CASSAGQGGATNEKLFF
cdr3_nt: TGTGCCAGCAGCGCAGGACAGGGAGGGGCAACTAATGAAAAACTGTTTTTT

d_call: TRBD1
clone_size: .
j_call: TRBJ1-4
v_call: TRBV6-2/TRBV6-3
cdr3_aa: CASSLNRQGQNEKLFF
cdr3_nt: TGTGCCAGCAGTTTAAATCGACAGGGGCAGAATGAAAAACTGTTTTTT

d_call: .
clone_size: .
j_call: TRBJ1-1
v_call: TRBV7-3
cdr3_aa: CASSLFGGENTEAFF
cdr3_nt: TGTGCCAGCAGCTTATTCGGGGGGGAGAACACTGAAGCTTTCTTT

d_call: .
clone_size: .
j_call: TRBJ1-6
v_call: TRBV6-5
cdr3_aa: CASIRDTEGPPLHF
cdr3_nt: TGTGCCAGCATTAGGGACACCGAGGGACCACCCCTCCACTTT

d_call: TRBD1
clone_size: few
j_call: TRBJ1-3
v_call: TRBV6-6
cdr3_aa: CASSPYRTGPSGNTIYF
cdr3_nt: TGTGCCAGCAGTCCTTACAGGACAGGGCCGTCTGGAAACACCATATATTTT

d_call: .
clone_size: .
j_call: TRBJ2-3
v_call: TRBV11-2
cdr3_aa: CASSLDYSTDTQYF
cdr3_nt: TGTGCCAGCAGCTTAGATTATAGCACAGATACGCAGTATTTT

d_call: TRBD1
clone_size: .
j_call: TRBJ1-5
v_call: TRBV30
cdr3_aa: CAWSPGTVEWNQPQHF
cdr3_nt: TGTGCCTGGAGTCCCGGGACAGTGGAATGGAATCAGCCCCAGCATTTT

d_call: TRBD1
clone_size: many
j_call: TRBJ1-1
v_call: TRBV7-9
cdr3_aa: CASSGRTGVAEAFF
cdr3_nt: TGTGCCAGCAGCGGCCGGACAGGGGTTGCTGAAGCTTTCTTT

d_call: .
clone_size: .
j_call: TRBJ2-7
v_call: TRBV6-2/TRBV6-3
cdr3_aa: CASSYSSGRYEQYF
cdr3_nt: TGTGCCAGCAGTTACTCCTCAGGGAGGTACGAGCAGTACTTC

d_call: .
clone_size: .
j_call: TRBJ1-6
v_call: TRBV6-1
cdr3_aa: CASSEGGGNSPLHF
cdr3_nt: TGTGCCAGCAGTGAAGGGGGCGGAAATTCACCCCTCCACTTT

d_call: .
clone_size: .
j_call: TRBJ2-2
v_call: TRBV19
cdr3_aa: CASSPTIDRWENTGELFF
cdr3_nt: TGTGCCAGTAGTCCTACCATTGACAGGTGGGAGAACACCGGGGAGCTGTTTTTT

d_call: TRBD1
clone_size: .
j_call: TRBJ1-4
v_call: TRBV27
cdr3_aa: CASSFGRGSGSEKLFF
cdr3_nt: TGTGCCAGCAGTTTTGGCAGGGGGTCGGGAAGTGAAAAACTGTTTTTT

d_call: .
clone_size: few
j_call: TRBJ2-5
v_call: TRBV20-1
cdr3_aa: CSGSGWETQYF
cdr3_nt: TGCAGTGGCTCAGGATGGGAGACCCAGTACTTC

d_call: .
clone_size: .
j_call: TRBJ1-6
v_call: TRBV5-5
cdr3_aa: CASSRRDTGRDSPLHF
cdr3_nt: TGTGCCAGCAGCCGGAGGGATACAGGGAGGGATTCACCCCTCCACTTT

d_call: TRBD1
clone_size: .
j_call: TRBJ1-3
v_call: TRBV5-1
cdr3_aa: CASSNTGTGVGNTIYF
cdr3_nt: TGCGCCAGCAGCAACACCGGGACAGGGGTAGGAAACACCATATATTTT

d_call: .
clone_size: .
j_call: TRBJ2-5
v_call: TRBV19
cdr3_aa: CASSIGNRRGETQYF
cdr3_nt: TGTGCCAGTAGTATAGGGAACAGGCGGGGAGAGACCCAGTACTTC

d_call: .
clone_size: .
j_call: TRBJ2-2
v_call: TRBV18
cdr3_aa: CASSPPTGMDNTGELFF
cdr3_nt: TGTGCCAGCTCACCACCCACAGGGATGGATAACACCGGGGAGCTGTTTTTT